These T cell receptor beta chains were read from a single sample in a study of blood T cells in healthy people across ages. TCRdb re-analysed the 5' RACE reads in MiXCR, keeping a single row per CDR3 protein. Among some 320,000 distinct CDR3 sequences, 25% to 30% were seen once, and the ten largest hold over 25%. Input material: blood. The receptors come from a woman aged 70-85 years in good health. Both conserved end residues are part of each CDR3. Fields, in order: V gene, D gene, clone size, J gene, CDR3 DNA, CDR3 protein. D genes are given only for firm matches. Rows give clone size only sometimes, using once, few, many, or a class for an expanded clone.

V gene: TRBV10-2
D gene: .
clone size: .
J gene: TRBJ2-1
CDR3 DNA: TGCGCCAGCAGTGAGTCATTAGGATACAATGAGCAGTTCTTC
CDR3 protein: CASSESLGYNEQFF

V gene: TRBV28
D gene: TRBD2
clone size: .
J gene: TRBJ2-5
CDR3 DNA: TGTGCCAGCAGTTTATGGCGGGAGACCTCTCAGACCCAGTACTTC
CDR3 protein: CASSLWRETSQTQYF

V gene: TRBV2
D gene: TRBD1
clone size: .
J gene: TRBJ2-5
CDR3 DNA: TGTGCCAGCAGTGAGGGACAGCTCAAAGAGACCCAGTACTTC
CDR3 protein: CASSEGQLKETQYF

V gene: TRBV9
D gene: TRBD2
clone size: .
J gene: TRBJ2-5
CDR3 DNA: TGTGCCAGCAGCTCCCAGGGGACTAGCGGGATCCCGGGGGAGACCCAGTACTTC
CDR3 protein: CASSSQGTSGIPGETQYF

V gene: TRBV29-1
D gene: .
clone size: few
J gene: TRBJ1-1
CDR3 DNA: TGCAGCGTTGACACAGCGGGGGTTAAGGAAGCTTTCTTT
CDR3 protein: CSVDTAGVKEAFF

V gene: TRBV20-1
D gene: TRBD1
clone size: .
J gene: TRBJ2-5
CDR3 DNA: TGCAGTGCTAGAGCCGCCAGGGGGCTCGAGACCCAGTACTTC
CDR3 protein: CSARAARGLETQYF

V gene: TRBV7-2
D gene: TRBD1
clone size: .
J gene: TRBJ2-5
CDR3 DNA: TGTGCCAGCAGCTCCTTTCCTAGGGGGCAGGAGACCCAGTACTTC
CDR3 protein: CASSSFPRGQETQYF

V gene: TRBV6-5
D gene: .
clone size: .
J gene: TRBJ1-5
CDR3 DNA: TGTGCCAGCAGTCCCGAAGGGGCTCAGCCCCAGCATTTT
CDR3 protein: CASSPEGAQPQHF

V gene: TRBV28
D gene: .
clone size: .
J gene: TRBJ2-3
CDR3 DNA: TGTGCCAGCAGTTTTCAGGGGATTAGCACAGATACGCAGTATTTT
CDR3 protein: CASSFQGISTDTQYF

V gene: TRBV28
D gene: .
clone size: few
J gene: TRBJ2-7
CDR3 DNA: TGTGCCAGCAGTCCACACGGTAAAGGAGAGGAGCAGTACTTC
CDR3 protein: CASSPHGKGEEQYF

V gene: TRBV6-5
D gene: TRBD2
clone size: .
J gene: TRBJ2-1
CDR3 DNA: TGTGCCAGCAGTTACCGTATCCTAGCGGGATTGCATGAGCAGTTCTTC
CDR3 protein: CASSYRILAGLHEQFF

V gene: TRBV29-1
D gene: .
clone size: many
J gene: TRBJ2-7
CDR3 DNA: TGCAGCGTCCGGGACGGGTCCTACGAGCAGTACTTC
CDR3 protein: CSVRDGSYEQYF

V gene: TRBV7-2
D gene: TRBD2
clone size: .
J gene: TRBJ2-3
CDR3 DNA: TGTGCCAGCAGCTTCGAGACTAGCGGTTCAGATACGCAGTATTTT
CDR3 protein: CASSFETSGSDTQYF

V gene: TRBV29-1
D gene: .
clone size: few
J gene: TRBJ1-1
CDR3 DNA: TGCAGCGTTGAAGATAAAATGAACACTGAAGCTTTCTTT
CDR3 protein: CSVEDKMNTEAFF

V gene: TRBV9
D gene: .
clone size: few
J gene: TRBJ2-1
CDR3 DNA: TGTGCCAGCAGCGTAGGTCCCCCCCCTAGTGATGAGCAGTTCTTC
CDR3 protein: CASSVGPPPSDEQFF

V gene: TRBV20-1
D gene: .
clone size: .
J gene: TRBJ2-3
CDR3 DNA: TGCAGTGCTCCCCTGACCGGGGATACGCAGTATTTT
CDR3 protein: CSAPLTGDTQYF

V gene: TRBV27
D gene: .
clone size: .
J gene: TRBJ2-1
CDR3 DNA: TGTGCCAGCACACGTTCGGGGGGCTTCGCCTACAATGAGCAGTTCTTC
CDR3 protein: CASTRSGGFAYNEQFF

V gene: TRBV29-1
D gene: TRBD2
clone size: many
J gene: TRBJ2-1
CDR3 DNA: TGCAGCGTTTTGGGACTAGCGGAGACATACAATGAGCAGTTCTTC
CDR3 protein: CSVLGLAETYNEQFF

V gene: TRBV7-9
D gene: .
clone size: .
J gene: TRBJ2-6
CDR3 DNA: TGTGCCACGTTTGAAATTACGAGCCCCTTCTCTGGGGCCAACGTCCTGACTTTC
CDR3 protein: CATFEITSPFSGANVLTF

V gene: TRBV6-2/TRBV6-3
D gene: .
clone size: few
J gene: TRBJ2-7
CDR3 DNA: TGTGCCAGCAGTTCCCCATTGACAGGGAGGAAGGACGAGCAGTACTTC
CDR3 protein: CASSSPLTGRKDEQYF

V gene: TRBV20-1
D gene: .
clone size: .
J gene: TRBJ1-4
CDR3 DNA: TGCAGTGCTCTGCGGGGGGGTGGAGAAAAACTGTTTTTT
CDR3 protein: CSALRGGGEKLFF

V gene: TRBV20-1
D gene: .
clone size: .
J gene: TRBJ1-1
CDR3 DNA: TGCAGTGCTAGAGATCCCCGTCAGGGCCCCACTGAAGCTTTCTTT
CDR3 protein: CSARDPRQGPTEAFF

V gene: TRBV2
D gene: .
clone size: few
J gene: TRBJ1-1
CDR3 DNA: TGTGCCAGCAGAGGGGTACAGGGAAGTACCTCGAACACTGAAGCTTTCTTT
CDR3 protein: CASRGVQGSTSNTEAFF

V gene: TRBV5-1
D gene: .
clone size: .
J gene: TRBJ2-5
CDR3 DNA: TGCGTCAGCAGCTTGAAGGCGGAGACCCAGTACTTC
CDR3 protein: CVSSLKAETQYF

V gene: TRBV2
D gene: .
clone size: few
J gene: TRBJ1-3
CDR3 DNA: TGTGCCAGCAAAGACAGATACTCTGGAAACACCATATATTTT
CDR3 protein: CASKDRYSGNTIYF